The clone carrying this T cell receptor beta chain was seen repeatedly, ten times or more. Antigen unknown. The data stem from a study of glioma-infiltrating T cells. Findings and caveats of the study: Gliomas, especially low-grade, showed above-expected tissue-blood divergence; non-neoplastic patients showed below. Very few CDR3 sequences were shared between tissue and blood.

Germline assignment: CDR1 MNHNS and CDR2 SASEGT. The CDR3 length is 13 residues. V was clipped by 7 bases and J by 7 bases; unmatched bases: 9. Using RNA template, CDR3s of TCR alpha and beta were amplified with iRepertoire arm-PCR. TCRdb itself ran the multiplex PCR reads through MiXCR, one entry per CDR3 protein. The table has approximately 190,000 distinct CDR3 sequences, about 31% seen once. The chain uses TRBV6-1 and TRBJ2-7; 8 nucleotides align to TRBD1. The clonotype comes from a human donor with low-grade glioma or glioblastoma, undergoing nonglioma brain surgery, or in good health (not recorded which). Sequencing was performed on glioma tissue, nonneoplastic brain tissue, or PBMCs (not recorded which). The CDR3, as DNA: TGTGCCAGCACCTTCGACAGGGGTGGAGAGCAGTACTTC. Amino acids: CASTFDRGGEQYF.